The 32 T cell receptor beta chains below all came from one sample that was sequenced in a study of PD-1 blockade in classical Hodgkin lymphoma. Every patient relapsed after autologous stem cell transplantation, and brentuximab vedotin exposure varied. Sequencing was performed with immunoSEQ multiplex PCR; in TCRdb, only in-frame clones are kept and a portion is missing. The data hold around 34,000 clones, with approximately 82% observed a single time. The input for sequencing was peripheral blood mononuclear cells (PBMCs), taken before the second cycle of nivolumab. The source of these receptors is a human donor with classical Hodgkin lymphoma.

The rearrangement joins TRBV7-2 to TRBJ2-3; D tentatively reads TRBD1 or TRBD2 (5 bases each). V was clipped by 4 bases and J by 1 base, with 15 bases between them. This CDR3 spans 16 amino acids. Germline CDR1 is SGHTA and CDR2 is FQGNSA. The CDR3 coding sequence is TGTGCCAGCAGCTCATCCCGGGACGGAGGCACAGATACGCAGTATTTT. This encodes CASSSSRDGGTDTQYF.

The genes are TRBV9 and TRBJ2-3; D might be TRBD1 (5 bases). The germline V gene encodes CDR1 SGDLS and CDR2 YYNGEE. Trimming took off 1 base at V and 6 bases at J, with 6 bases between the two ends. The CDR3 totals 12 residues. CDR3: CASSVQGDTQYF. The CDR3 region has the DNA TGTGCCAGCAGCGTACAGGGTGATACGCAGTATTTT.

The gene calls are TRBV5-1 and TRBJ2-5; TRBD1 agrees at 8 bases. Trimming removed 2 bases from V and 5 bases from J; junction bases left unmatched: 5. The length of the CDR3 is 14 residues. Germline V gives CDR1 SGHRS, CDR2 YFSETQ. Written as DNA, the CDR3 is TGCGCCAGCAGCTTTCAGGGGGCGCAGGAGACCCAGTACTTC. Its translation: CASSFQGAQETQYF.

The gene calls are TRBV2 and TRBJ2-7; 8 bases line up with TRBD1. This CDR3 is 13 amino acids long. CDR1 and CDR2 from the germline V gene are SNHLY and FYNNEI. The V and J ends lost 8 bases and 2 bases, in that order; junction bases with no gene match: 5. In nucleotides, the CDR3 is TGTGCCAGCCACCCGGACAGGGCCTACGAGCAGTACTTC. It is translated as CASHPDRAYEQYF. Based on the CDR3 plus reference TRBV2 and TRBJ2-7, the full variable domain is EPEVTQTPSHQVTQMGQEVILRCVPISNHLYFYWYRQILGQKVEFLVSFYNNEISEKSEIFDDQFSVERPDGSNFTLKIRSTKLEDSAMYFCASHPDRAYEQYFGPGTRLTVT.

V usage is TRBV10-3 and J usage is TRBJ2-2, with 8 bases aligning to TRBD1. The V gene's germline CDR1 is ENHRY and CDR2 SYGVKD. J was trimmed by 5 bases and V by 10 bases; bases with no gene match: 9. The CDR3 runs to 14 residues. The DNA for the CDR3 is TGTGCCACATCGTTGGACAGGGATACCGGGGAGCTGTTTTTT. Translation: CATSLDRDTGELFF.

This sequence joins TRBV7-2 and TRBJ1-1; the D gene is possibly TRBD1 (5 bases). Trimming took 5 bases from V and 3 from J, leaving 10 bases between them. Looked up from germline, CDR1 is SGHTA and CDR2 is FQGNSA. The CDR3 loop spans 13 amino acids. Here the CDR3 reads CASSLTRDTEAFF. In DNA, the CDR3 is TGTGCCAGCAGCCTTACCAGGGACACTGAAGCTTTCTTT.

This rearrangement joins TRBV19 to TRBJ1-1, with a possible D match to TRBD1 (5 bases). The germline CDR1 and CDR2 sequences are LNHDA and SQIVND (reference sequence). Deletions cut 7 bases from V and 4 bases from J, with 25 bases between. The CDR3 has 17 amino acids. This CDR3 reads CASTPSWAARVGTEAFF. In DNA, the CDR3 is TGTGCCAGTACCCCGTCCTGGGCAGCCAGGGTAGGCACTGAAGCTTTCTTT.

The sample holds one count of this clone. This chain joins TRBV21-1 and TRBJ2-5; TRBD1 is the table's D call, not checked against the DNA. TRBV21-1 is listed as a pseudogene. This CDR3 is built from 13 residues. CDR3 DNA sequence: TGTGCCAGCAGCTCCGGGACAGGGGCCGGAGTTGACTTC. Protein sequence: CASSSGTGAGVDF.

The chain links TRBV6-6 to TRBJ2-5, with 7 nucleotides matching TRBD1. The V gene's germline CDR1 is MNHNY and CDR2 SVGAGI (reference sequence). This CDR3 contains 15 residues. The trim removed 6 bases at V and 2 bases at J, leaving 9 bases unmatched. The CDR3 is CASSRDGQEQETQYF. DNA of the CDR3: TGTGCCAGCAGCCGCGACGGACAGGAACAAGAGACCCAGTACTTC.

The rearrangement joins TRBV18 to TRBJ2-7; the match to TRBD1 covers 8 bases. V dropped 0 bases and J dropped 2; count of bases not matched to a gene: 6. The germline V gene has CDR1 KGHSH and CDR2 LQKENI. CDR3 length: 16 amino acids. CDR3 amino acids: CASSPPAGGTTYEQYF. The CDR3 nucleotides read TGTGCCAGCTCACCACCGGCAGGGGGCACAACCTACGAGCAGTACTTC.

V usage is TRBV4-1 and J usage is TRBJ1-5, with D perhaps TRBD1 (5 bases). This CDR3 has 16 amino acids. CDR1 MGHRA and CDR2 YSYEKL come from the germline V gene. V gave up 4 bases and J gave up 4 bases, with 17 bases separating them. CDR3 bases: TGCGCCAGCAGCCTTATGGGCGGGGGAAGGAATCAGCCCCAGCATTTT. It codes for CASSLMGGGRNQPQHF.

The rearrangement joins TRBV18 to TRBJ2-1; TRBD2 matches 10 bases. CDR3 length equals 18 residues. The germline gives CDR1 KGHSH, CDR2 LQKENI. With 3 bases clipped from V and 6 bases from J, the junction kept 14 bases outside the gene matches. The CDR3 bases are TGTGCCAGCTCACCGAGGGAGATAGCGGGGGGCGGCCCCAATGAGCAGTTCTTC. Protein product: CASSPREIAGGGPNEQFF.

The V gene is TRBV5-4, the J gene TRBJ1-6; D uncertain. The CDR3 has 15 residues. Deletions cut 3 bases from V and 13 bases from J, with 20 bases between. Germline V gene data show CDR1 as SGHNT and CDR2 as YYREEE (reference sequence). CDR3 sequence reads: CASSSGRNPAGPLHF. The CDR3 DNA reads TGTGCCAGCAGCTCTGGGCGGAACCCGGCGGGTCCCCTCCACTTT.

This chain links TRBV5-1 with TRBJ1-3; the match to TRBD1 covers 7 bases. The CDR3 is 15 residues long. V dropped 3 bases and J dropped 0; count of bases not matched to a gene: 3. CDR1 is SGHRS and CDR2 is YFSETQ in the germline V gene. CDR3 loop: CASSSTGNSGNTIYF. The DNA of the CDR3 is TGCGCCAGCAGCTCGACAGGGAACTCTGGAAACACCATATATTTT.

This clone was counted only a few times. The chain uses TRBV4-3 and TRBJ2-1, with TRBD1 identical over 8 bases. The V and J ends lost 1 base and 6 bases, in that order; junction bases with no gene match: 5. The CDR3 has 15 amino acids. The germline gives CDR1 LGHNA, CDR2 YSLEER. CDR3 protein: CASSQVRDRTNEQFF. The CDR3 DNA reads TGCGCCAGCAGCCAAGTCCGGGACAGGACCAATGAGCAGTTCTTC.

Only a few counts were recorded for this clone. V is TRBV11-1 and J is TRBJ2-1; maybe TRBD2 (5 bases). Germline V CDR1 and CDR2: SGHAT, FQDESV (reference sequence). V was trimmed by 6 bases and J by 0 bases, leaving 15 bases between them. The CDR3 extends over 16 amino acids. CDR3 protein: CASREVDYSSYNEQFF. CDR3 sequence (DNA): TGTGCCAGCAGAGAGGTAGACTACAGCTCCTACAATGAGCAGTTCTTC.

The chain links TRBV5-1 to TRBJ2-3; D perhaps matches TRBD2 (6 bases). Germline CDR1 and CDR2: SGHRS and YFSETQ. The CDR3 runs 14 residues. V was cut by 3 bases and J by 2 bases, with 10 bases left in between. The CDR3 is CASSWGLFTDTQYF. The DNA of the CDR3 is TGCGCCAGCAGCTGGGGACTTTTCACAGATACGCAGTATTTT. Using reference TRBV5-1 and TRBJ2-3 for the parts outside the CDR3, the full variable domain is KAGVTQTPRYLIKTRGQQVTLSCSPISGHRSVSWYQQTPGQGLQFLFEYFSETQRNKGNFPGRFSGRQFSNSRSEMNVSTLELGDSALYLCASSWGLFTDTQYFGPGTRLTVL.

The chain employs TRBV19 and TRBJ2-7; 9 bases map to TRBD1. The CDR3 covers 14 residues. V shed 5 bases and J 4 bases; nucleotides not matched to a gene: 6. CDR1 and CDR2 (germline): LNHDA, SQIVND (reference sequence). CDR3 protein: CASSRTGAAYEQYF. Written as DNA, the CDR3 is TGTGCCAGTAGTCGGACAGGGGCCGCATACGAGCAGTACTTC.

The chain has TRBV7-9 and TRBJ2-7; 8 bases are a match to TRBD2. The V and J ends lost 5 bases and 4 bases, in that order; junction bases with no gene match: 7. CDR1 SEHNR and CDR2 FQNEAQ come from the germline V gene (reference sequence). The CDR3 loop spans 14 amino acids. CDR3 residues: CASSPLGGGYEQYF. The CDR3 DNA sequence: TGTGCCAGCAGCCCCCTCGGGGGGGGTTACGAGCAGTACTTC.

The chain couples TRBV6-6 to TRBJ2-5, with D possibly matching TRBD1 (5 bases). The length of the CDR3 is 11 residues. V gave up 5 bases and J gave up 4 bases, with 5 bases separating them. CDR1 and CDR2 from the germline V gene are MNHNY and SVGAGI (reference sequence). CDR3 protein: CASSRGETQYF. In nucleotides, the CDR3 is TGTGCCAGCAGTAGGGGAGAGACCCAGTACTTC.

The chain uses TRBV19 and TRBJ1-5; unclear D gene. Germline V gene sequence: CDR1 LNHDA, CDR2 SQIVND (reference sequence). Trimming left V 3 bases short and J 0 bases short, with 18 bases between. The CDR3 has 18 residues. CDR3 coding DNA: TGTGCCAGTAGTATCCTAGGTGCGGACTTTTATAGCAATCAGCCCCAGCATTTT. Translating gives CASSILGADFYSNQPQHF.

The chain carries TRBV11-2 and TRBJ2-1; 10 nucleotides match TRBD2. CDR1 is SGHAT and CDR2 is FQNNGV in the germline V gene. Trimming cost V 1 base and J 7 bases; bases outside gene matches: 10. The CDR3 is 17 amino acids. CDR3 amino acids: CASSLVGAGGVVNEQFF. CDR3 DNA sequence: TGTGCCAGCAGCTTAGTCGGAGCGGGGGGGGTAGTAAATGAGCAGTTCTTC.

This clone was seen only once. The chain uses TRBV4-3 and TRBJ2-7; the D gene could be TRBD1 or TRBD2 (5 bases each). Germline V gene data show CDR1 as LGHNA and CDR2 as YSLEER. The CDR3 length is 15 residues. The germline V and J ends were trimmed by 4 bases and 2 bases, with 15 bases remaining between them. CDR3 in amino acids: CASSPKGTGTYEQYF. CDR3 coding DNA: TGCGCCAGCAGCCCTAAAGGGACGGGGACCTACGAGCAGTACTTC.

The CDR3 here is CASSSWTSGGTDTQYF. The CDR3 DNA follows: TGTGCCAGCAGTTCCTGGACTAGCGGGGGCACAGATACGCAGTATTTT. The chain carries TRBV6-5 and TRBJ2-3; 12 nucleotides line up with TRBD2. CDR3 length equals 16 residues. Germline V gives CDR1 MNHEY, CDR2 SVGAGI. Trimming cost V 4 bases and J 1 base; bases outside gene matches: 3.

The chain uses TRBV7-2 and TRBJ2-3; a possible D gene is TRBD2 (5 bases). Between the trimmed V and J ends, which lost 4 bases and 4 bases, there was a span of 24 bases. The CDR3 is 18 amino acids. In germline, CDR1 is SGHTA, CDR2 FQGNSA. The CDR3, as DNA: TGTGCCAGCAGCTCCGGTCCCCCAAGAGGGCCCACATCAGATACGCAGTATTTT. Translated: CASSSGPPRGPTSDTQYF.

The rearrangement links TRBV7-8 to TRBJ2-5; 9 bases match TRBD1. After removal of 5 bases from V and 4 bases from J, the junction contained 8 bases not matched to a gene. The CDR3 loop spans 15 amino acids. Per the germline V gene, CDR1 is SGHVS and CDR2 is FQNEAQ. CDR3 DNA sequence: TGTGCCAGCAGCCCAGGACAGGGGATGGGAGAGACCCAGTACTTC. This codes for CASSPGQGMGETQYF.

The rearrangement joins TRBV4-1 to TRBJ2-1, with 8 bases identical to TRBD1. Germline CDR1 is MGHRA and CDR2 is YSYEKL. Trimming took 4 bases from V and 7 from J; bases not matched to a gene: 12. The CDR3 totals 16 residues. This chain's CDR3 is CASSPTGQVDDNEQFF. CDR3 in DNA: TGCGCCAGCAGCCCGACGGGACAGGTGGATGATAATGAGCAGTTCTTC.

The genes are TRBV7-6 and TRBJ1-3; D is unclear. The CDR3 length is 16 residues. Deletions cut 1 base from V and 0 bases from J, with 10 bases between. CDR1 and CDR2 (germline): SGHVS, FNYEAQ. The chain's CDR3 is CASSLGLSTSGNTIYF. The CDR3 DNA sequence: TGTGCCAGCAGCTTAGGGCTGAGTACCTCTGGAAACACCATATATTTT.

This chain connects TRBV5-1 to TRBJ2-1; D gene unclear. The CDR3 is 14 residues long. Germline CDR1 SGHRS, CDR2 YFSETQ. V lost 0 bases to trimming and J lost 9 bases, with 13 bases between them. CDR3 amino acids: CASSLELQISEQFF. For the CDR3, the DNA is TGCGCCAGCAGCTTGGAACTACAGATTAGTGAGCAGTTCTTC.

The V call is TRBV7-2, the J call TRBJ2-5; 9 bases agree with TRBD1. CDR1 is SGHTA, CDR2 FQGNSA, per germline. The V segment lost 4 bases and the J segment 5 bases; nucleotides outside the gene matches: 5. This CDR3 spans 14 amino acids. The CDR3 reads CASSSTGGSETQYF. The CDR3 nucleotides read TGTGCCAGCAGCTCAACAGGGGGCTCGGAGACCCAGTACTTC.

The chain carries TRBV19 and TRBJ2-7; D is tentatively TRBD1 or TRBD2 (6 bases each). This CDR3 is built from 15 residues. The germline V gene has CDR1 LNHDA and CDR2 SQIVND (reference sequence). With 3 bases removed from V and 5 bases from J, the gap between germline ends came to 17 bases. CDR3 protein: CASSIGGYPTDEQYF. CDR3 DNA: TGTGCCAGTAGTATCGGGGGCTATCCTACTGACGAGCAGTACTTC.

The chain couples TRBV10-2 to TRBJ2-2; the match to TRBD2 covers 12 bases. The V gene's germline CDR1 is WSHSY and CDR2 SAAADI. The CDR3 has 17 amino acids. V was clipped by 2 bases and J by 7 bases; unmatched bases: 8. CDR3 amino acids: CASSETTSGGPRGELFF. The CDR3 coding sequence is TGCGCCAGCAGTGAGACGACTAGCGGGGGACCTCGCGGGGAGCTGTTTTTT.